The rows below give T cell receptor beta chains drawn from one sample of a study of T cell repertoires in ileal Crohn's disease. The table came from immunoSEQ multiplex PCR; TCRdb's copy has only in-frame clones and leaves some out. The sample yields about 16,000 clones, 80% to 95% seen once. Sequencing was performed on ileal tissue. The receptors originated from an adult with Crohn's disease. Each CDR3 is given without its conserved first and last residue. Fields, in order: CDR3 length, J gene, V gene, CDR3 protein.

cdr3_length: 9; j_call: TRBJ2-5; v_call: TRBV7-3; cdr3_aa: ASSSGETQY
cdr3_length: 14; j_call: TRBJ2-3; v_call: TRBV4-1; cdr3_aa: ASSQVYGPSTDTQY
cdr3_length: 12; j_call: TRBJ2-2; v_call: TRBV6-5; cdr3_aa: ASSPTRGGGELF
cdr3_length: 12; j_call: TRBJ2-7; v_call: TRBV7-8; cdr3_aa: ASSLAHRTYEQY
cdr3_length: 12; j_call: TRBJ1-4; v_call: TRBV6-5; cdr3_aa: ASSPIYGGEKLF
cdr3_length: 15; j_call: TRBJ1-1; v_call: TRBV5-1; cdr3_aa: ASSLGAGFRVNTEAF
cdr3_length: 13; j_call: TRBJ2-3; v_call: TRBV7-9; cdr3_aa: ASSPGQAYTDTQY
cdr3_length: 12; j_call: TRBJ2-7; v_call: TRBV7-2; cdr3_aa: ASSLDRRSYEQY
cdr3_length: 12; j_call: TRBJ2-1; v_call: TRBV7-3; cdr3_aa: ASSLSGPNNEQF
cdr3_length: 12; j_call: TRBJ1-1; v_call: TRBV5-4; cdr3_aa: ASSRSARNTEAF
cdr3_length: 10; j_call: TRBJ2-3; v_call: TRBV11-3; cdr3_aa: ASSASTDTQY
cdr3_length: 13; j_call: TRBJ2-5; v_call: TRBV4-2; cdr3_aa: ASSHTQGARETQY
cdr3_length: 14; j_call: TRBJ1-4; v_call: TRBV4-3; cdr3_aa: ASSQGGGITNEKLF
cdr3_length: 12; j_call: TRBJ1-1; v_call: TRBV5-4; cdr3_aa: ASSLRTFNTEAF
cdr3_length: 14; j_call: TRBJ1-1; v_call: TRBV19; cdr3_aa: ASSIDPTRKRAEAF
cdr3_length: 14; j_call: TRBJ1-3; v_call: TRBV13; cdr3_aa: ASSPRQSRSGNTIY
cdr3_length: 11; j_call: TRBJ2-3; v_call: TRBV7-3; cdr3_aa: ASSITSGGSQY
cdr3_length: 13; j_call: TRBJ2-7; v_call: TRBV25-1; cdr3_aa: ASSAAMGALGEQY
cdr3_length: 11; j_call: TRBJ1-1; v_call: TRBV19; cdr3_aa: ASSPQKSAEAF
cdr3_length: 12; j_call: TRBJ1-2; v_call: TRBV5-6; cdr3_aa: ASNPGGLFYGYT
cdr3_length: 12; j_call: TRBJ2-7; v_call: TRBV28; cdr3_aa: ASRGQGAPGEQY
cdr3_length: 12; j_call: TRBJ2-5; v_call: TRBV29-1; cdr3_aa: SVEPGRLKETQY
cdr3_length: 11; j_call: TRBJ1-2; v_call: TRBV7-2; cdr3_aa: ASSEGQGYGYT
cdr3_length: 14; j_call: TRBJ2-5; v_call: TRBV19; cdr3_aa: ASSQIQGEVQETQY
cdr3_length: 13; j_call: TRBJ1-1; v_call: TRBV7-3; cdr3_aa: ASSPQGGGNTEAF
cdr3_length: 12; j_call: TRBJ2-1; v_call: TRBV29-1; cdr3_aa: SGGGTELLVSQF
cdr3_length: 15; j_call: TRBJ2-1; v_call: TRBV5-5; cdr3_aa: ASSGSPGTGLRNEQF
cdr3_length: 10; j_call: TRBJ2-5; v_call: TRBV29-1; cdr3_aa: SVDTPGETQY
cdr3_length: 13; j_call: TRBJ2-7; v_call: TRBV11-2; cdr3_aa: ASSLAQVSSYEQY
cdr3_length: 11; j_call: TRBJ1-2; v_call: TRBV28; cdr3_aa: ASTQDRSPGYT
cdr3_length: 13; j_call: TRBJ2-3; v_call: TRBV5-6; cdr3_aa: ASSLAGGVTDTQY
cdr3_length: 10; j_call: TRBJ2-7; v_call: TRBV5-4; cdr3_aa: ASSLAGGKQY
cdr3_length: 12; j_call: TRBJ1-1; v_call: TRBV9; cdr3_aa: ASSVSSGEAEAF
cdr3_length: 17; j_call: TRBJ2-5; v_call: TRBV11-2; cdr3_aa: ASSLEQIGGGAARETQY
cdr3_length: 11; j_call: TRBJ2-1; v_call: TRBV9; cdr3_aa: ASSVGQTNEQF
cdr3_length: 15; j_call: TRBJ1-3; v_call: TRBV21-1; cdr3_aa: ASSKCLGRESGNTIY
cdr3_length: 13; j_call: TRBJ1-2; v_call: TRBV7-2; cdr3_aa: ASSPRRGQNYGYT
cdr3_length: 11; j_call: TRBJ1-1; v_call: TRBV5-1; cdr3_aa: ASNGQGYTEAF
cdr3_length: 15; j_call: TRBJ2-5; v_call: TRBV28; cdr3_aa: ASTRRKAGGPWETQY
cdr3_length: 12; j_call: TRBJ2-5; v_call: TRBV11-3; cdr3_aa: ASSLDGRQETQY
cdr3_length: 10; j_call: TRBJ1-1; v_call: TRBV2; cdr3_aa: ASSARNTEAF
cdr3_length: 15; j_call: TRBJ1-2; v_call: TRBV30; cdr3_aa: AWSAPYGTEQNYGYT
cdr3_length: 13; j_call: TRBJ2-1; v_call: TRBV9; cdr3_aa: ASSPGLAGLDEQF
cdr3_length: 17; j_call: TRBJ2-2; v_call: TRBV5-4; cdr3_aa: ASSQARASGGPNTGELF
cdr3_length: 11; j_call: TRBJ1-2; v_call: TRBV5-1; cdr3_aa: ASSLAGGLGYT